The 29 T cell receptor beta chains presented below share a single source sample, sequenced in a study of blood T cells in healthy people across ages. Then a second PCR, running roughly 7 to 12 cycles, was carried out with a sample-barcoded 5' primer and a J-beta primer mix. TCRdb called the 5' RACE reads again in MiXCR, with one record for every CDR3 protein. The sample includes around 1,500,000 distinct CDR3 sequences, 42% of them seen just once. Sequencing used blood. These TCRs come from a woman under 30 in good health.

The chain has TRBV2 and TRBJ2-3; a weak D match, TRBD2 (5 bases). Deletions cut 3 bases from V and 2 bases from J, with 18 bases between. Looked up from germline, CDR1 is SNHLY and CDR2 is FYNNEI. The CDR3 totals 17 residues. The CDR3 is CASSDRGGPSLTDTQYF. The CDR3 DNA follows: TGTGCCAGCAGTGATCGCGGAGGCCCCTCCCTCACAGATACGCAGTATTTT.

The V gene is TRBV29-1, the J gene TRBJ1-1, with D unresolved. The V gene lost 7 bases and the J gene lost 5 bases, with 20 bases spanning the gap. This CDR3 comprises 14 residues. Germline V gene sequence: CDR1 SQVTM, CDR2 ANQGSEA. The CDR3: CSALLGWGTTEAFF. The CDR3 DNA is TGCAGCGCTCTTCTCGGGTGGGGTACTACTGAAGCTTTCTTT.

V and J are TRBV7-9 and TRBJ1-2; tentative D call: TRBD1 (5 bases). The CDR3 sequence is 16 residues long. Germline V CDR1 and CDR2: SEHNR, FQNEAQ (reference sequence). Trimming stripped 3 bases from V and 6 bases from J, with 20 bases between. This chain's CDR3 is CASSFPIGGEVDGYTF. The CDR3 DNA sequence: TGTGCCAGCAGCTTTCCCATCGGGGGAGAGGTCGATGGCTACACCTTC.

J is TRBJ2-7 and V is TRBV9, with 7 nucleotides matching TRBD2. V dropped 4 bases and J dropped 3; count of bases not matched to a gene: 19. CDR3 length equals 18 residues. Germline V gene sequence: CDR1 SGDLS, CDR2 YYNGEE. The CDR3 region has the DNA TGTGCCAGCAGCATAGCTAGCGGTTCGGTAGGCCTAAACTACGAGCAGTACTTC. Translated, it gives CASSIASGSVGLNYEQYF.

V gene TRBV20-1 combines with J gene TRBJ1-6; 8 bases map to TRBD1. The V and J ends lost 3 bases and 8 bases, in that order; junction bases with no gene match: 18. This CDR3 region has 18 residues. Germline V lookup: CDR1 DFQATT, CDR2 SNEGSKA (reference sequence). The CDR3 reads CSARRTGTRAGVDSPLHF. DNA of the CDR3: TGCAGTGCTAGGAGGACAGGGACCAGGGCTGGGGTTGATTCACCCCTCCACTTT.

J is TRBJ2-1 and V is TRBV15; TRBD1 matches 9 bases. The V gene end was trimmed by 1 base and the J gene end by 6 bases; junction bases not matched to a gene: 10. This CDR3 has 17 amino acids. CDR1 and CDR2 (germline): LNHNV, YYDKDF (reference sequence). The CDR3 protein is CATSRGAGTGYGNEQFF. DNA for the CDR3: TGTGCCACCAGCAGAGGTGCCGGGACAGGGTATGGCAATGAGCAGTTCTTC.

This chain links TRBV20-1 with TRBJ2-7; D is unclear. The DNA end is a closer match to TRBJ2-1, so the J assignment may be wrong. In germline, CDR1 is DFQATT, CDR2 SNEGSKA (reference sequence). The CDR3 runs 13 residues. CDR3: CSARALPLGEQFF. The CDR3 DNA is TGCAGTGCTAGAGCCCTCCCCTTGGGGGAGCAGTTCTTC.

This chain joins TRBV20-1 and TRBJ1-1; no firm D call. The germline V gene encodes CDR1 DFQATT and CDR2 SNEGSKA (reference sequence). CDR3 size: 13 residues. V gave up 2 bases and J gave up 5 bases, with 12 bases separating them. The CDR3 region is CSARPQQRTEAFF. The CDR3 nucleotides read TGCAGTGCTAGACCGCAACAGAGAACTGAAGCTTTCTTT.

The gene calls are TRBV2 and TRBJ1-2; 8 bases match TRBD1. J gave up 4 bases and V 7 bases, and 8 bases lay outside the gene matches. This CDR3 has 14 amino acids. From germline, CDR1 is SNHLY and CDR2 FYNNEI. The CDR3 DNA reads TGTGCCAGCACTCCGGACAGGGAGGGCTATGGCTACACCTTC. Residues: CASTPDREGYGYTF.

The chain uses TRBV27 and TRBJ2-5; D may be TRBD1 (6 bases). The last part of the DNA fits TRBJ2-7 better; the J call may be wrong. The length of the CDR3 is 15 residues. The V gene's germline CDR1 is MNHEY and CDR2 SMNVEV (reference sequence). The CDR3 here is CASRPGGTLAYEQYF. For the CDR3, the DNA is TGTGCCAGCAGACCGGGTGGGACACTCGCCTACGAGCAGTACTTC.

There are a few counts of this clonotype. The V gene is TRBV13, the J gene TRBJ2-2; possibly TRBD2 for D (7 bases). Germline V gene sequence: CDR1 PRHDT, CDR2 FYEKMQ (reference sequence). The length of the CDR3 is 16 residues. V shed 5 bases and J shed 5 bases, with 18 bases lying between them. CDR3 nucleotide sequence: TGTGCCAGCAGCCACCCCCGAGGGGGGGGAACCGGGGAGCTGTTTTTT. Translated, it gives CASSHPRGGGTGELFF.

The chain carries TRBV27 and TRBJ2-3; D is perhaps TRBD1 (6 bases). Germline V gene lookup returns CDR1 MNHEY and CDR2 SMNVEV (reference sequence). Trimming cost V 8 bases and J 0 bases, with 15 bases left between them. This CDR3 region has 15 residues. Here the CDR3 reads CASADYRESTDTQYF. CDR3 coding DNA: TGTGCCAGCGCGGATTACAGGGAGAGCACAGATACGCAGTATTTT.

V usage is TRBV10-3 and J usage is TRBJ1-6; D is undetermined. Germline CDR1 reads ENHRY; CDR2 reads SYGVKD. The length of the CDR3 is 17 residues. Trimming cost V 2 bases and J 0 bases, with 11 bases left between them. CDR3 amino acids: CAISEDVVSSYNSPLHF. As DNA, the CDR3 is TGTGCCATCAGTGAGGACGTGGTGAGCTCCTATAATTCACCCCTCCACTTT.

CDR3 sequence (DNA): TGTGCCAGCAGCCCCCGGGGGCACAGGGGAAGCACAGATACGCAGTATTTT. This sequence encodes CASSPRGHRGSTDTQYF. The chain is built from TRBV7-2 and TRBJ2-3, with a weak D call TRBD1 (7 bases). Looked up from germline, CDR1 is SGHTA and CDR2 is FQGNSA. CDR3 length: 17 residues. V lost 5 bases and J 0 bases, leaving 18 bases between the germline ends.

The rearrangement joins TRBV27 to TRBJ2-5; no definite D call. The DNA end lines up better with TRBJ2-7; the J call may be wrong. The CDR3 is made up of 14 amino acids. Germline V lookup: CDR1 MNHEY, CDR2 SMNVEV (reference sequence). Written as DNA, the CDR3 is TGTGCCAGCAGTCTCGGACCAGACTCCGGCGAGCAGTACTTC. Translation gives CASSLGPDSGEQYF.

This clonotype was observed a handful of times. This chain joins TRBV5-1 and TRBJ2-3; 8 bases fit TRBD2. V dropped 4 bases and J dropped 0; count of bases not matched to a gene: 10. The germline CDR1 and CDR2 sequences are SGHRS and YFSETQ. This CDR3 contains 17 residues. The CDR3 region is CASSDGTRLTSTDTQYF. The CDR3 DNA reads TGCGCCAGCAGCGACGGGACTAGACTGACTAGCACAGATACGCAGTATTTT.

The rearrangement joins TRBV28 to TRBJ2-1; D may be TRBD1 or TRBD2 (6 bases each). CDR1 and CDR2 (germline): MDHEN, SYDVKM. The CDR3 loop spans 16 amino acids. Trimming took off 5 bases at V and 0 bases at J, with 14 bases between the two ends. The CDR3 DNA follows: TGTGCCAGCAGTCAAGGGGGGCTTAGCTCCTACAATGAGCAGTTCTTC. It is translated as CASSQGGLSSYNEQFF.

V usage is TRBV12-3 or TRBV12-4 and J usage is TRBJ1-6; tentative D call: TRBD1 (6 bases). V was cut by 6 bases and J by 9 bases, with 18 bases left in between. The length of the CDR3 is 15 residues. CDR3: CASRVRDTVGSPLHF. The CDR3 DNA sequence: TGTGCCAGCAGAGTCCGGGACACTGTGGGTTCACCCCTCCACTTT.

Only a few counts were recorded for this clonotype. The chain employs TRBV5-5 and TRBJ2-1, with D possibly being TRBD2 (6 bases). Germline CDR1 reads SGHKS; CDR2 reads YYEKEE (reference sequence). The CDR3 has 15 residues. V lost 4 bases and J 5 bases, leaving 16 bases between the germline ends. The CDR3 DNA reads as TGTGCCAGCAGCCTAGTAGCGGACATAAACAATGAGCAGTTCTTC. This gives the protein CASSLVADINNEQFF.

The sample holds many counts of this clonotype. The V call is TRBV4-1, the J call TRBJ2-3; a weak D match, TRBD2 (5 bases). Germline CDR1 is MGHRA and CDR2 is YSYEKL. Trimming left V 3 bases short and J 1 base short, with 8 bases between. The CDR3 has 14 amino acids. This CDR3 is CASSQISGTDTQYF. The CDR3 DNA sequence: TGCGCCAGCAGCCAGATTAGCGGCACAGATACGCAGTATTTT.

The rearrangement links TRBV30 to TRBJ2-1; no firm D call. Germline V gives CDR1 GTSNPN, CDR2 SVGIG (reference sequence). Between the trimmed V and J ends, which lost 8 bases and 8 bases, there was a span of 19 bases. This CDR3 region has 13 residues. The chain's CDR3 is CAGMASQRHEQFF. CDR3 bases: TGTGCCGGGATGGCATCACAACGGCATGAGCAGTTCTTC. Complete variable domain (other parts from reference TRBV30 and TRBJ2-1): SQTIHQWPATLVQPVGSPLSLECTVEGTSNPNLYWYRQAAGRGLQLLFYSVGIGQISSEVPQNLSASRPQDRQFILSSKKLLLSDSGFYLCAGMASQRHEQFFGPGTRLTVL.

V gene TRBV4-1 combines with J gene TRBJ1-2; D is unresolved. Per germline, CDR1 MGHRA and CDR2 YSYEKL. This CDR3 has 17 residues. V lost 6 bases and J lost 6, with 26 bases in between. CDR3 in amino acids: CASRQPSLRREMDGYTF. CDR3 coding DNA: TGCGCCAGCAGGCAGCCAAGCCTCCGGAGGGAAATGGATGGCTACACCTTC.

This clonotype was observed many times. The genes are TRBV5-1 and TRBJ2-1; 9 bases align to TRBD1. CDR1 is SGHRS, CDR2 YFSETQ, per germline. Unmatched junction bases numbered 7, after V lost 7 bases and J lost 5 bases. The CDR3 has 14 residues. CDR3 nucleotides: TGCGCCAGCGGTAAGACAGGGGGAGACAATGAGCAGTTCTTC. Its protein is CASGKTGGDNEQFF.

This clonotype was counted a single time. At one boundary the junction diverges from the germline segment, which might be a read error. The chain combines TRBV9 with TRBJ1-2, with TRBD1 as a possible D gene (6 bases). This CDR3 spans 17 amino acids. Per the germline V gene, CDR1 is SGDLS and CDR2 is YYNGEE. CDR3 region: CASSVATGRGQSGGHTF. The CDR3 DNA is TGTGCCAGCAGCGTAGCAACCGGACGGGGGCAATCTGGTGGCCACACCTTC. The full variable domain, its missing parts supplied by reference TRBV9 and TRBJ1-2, is DSGVTQTPKHLITATGQRVTLRCSPRSGDLSVYWYQQSLDQGLQFLIQYYNGEERAKGNILERFSAQQFPDLHSELNLSSLELGDSALYFCASSVATGRGQSGGHTFGSGTRLTVV.

The chain couples TRBV7-2 to TRBJ1-5, with D perhaps TRBD1 (5 bases). Trimming cost V 1 base and J 0 bases, with 10 bases left between them. This CDR3 has 16 residues. CDR1 is SGHTA and CDR2 is FQGNSA in the germline V gene. DNA for the CDR3: TGTGCCAGCAGCTTAGATTGGGGGATTAGCAATCAGCCCCAGCATTTT. Protein product: CASSLDWGISNQPQHF.

The V gene is TRBV19, the J gene TRBJ2-7; 8 nucleotides match TRBD1. Germline V gives CDR1 LNHDA, CDR2 SQIVND (reference sequence). V lost 5 bases and J lost 5; bases outside the gene matches: 8. The CDR3 is 14 amino acids. Written as DNA, the CDR3 is TGTGCCAGTAGTGCACGTACGGACAGGGACGAGCAGTACTTC. This gives the protein CASSARTDRDEQYF.

The chain couples TRBV29-1 to TRBJ2-7; TRBD2 agrees at 9 bases. The ends lost 7 bases at V and 1 base at J; junction bases unmatched: 5. Germline V lookup: CDR1 SQVTM, CDR2 ANQGSEA. This CDR3 is 13 amino acids long. CDR3 nucleotides: TGCAGCGGATATAGCGGGAGTTCCTACGAGCAGTACTTC. This gives the protein CSGYSGSSYEQYF.

This clonotype was picked up a small number of times. The rearrangement joins TRBV3-1 to TRBJ2-1; 11 positions agree with TRBD2. V lost 1 base to trimming and J lost 7 bases; unmatched junction nucleotides: 6. Germline V CDR1 and CDR2: LGHDT, YNNKEL (reference sequence). The CDR3 is made up of 16 amino acids. Written as DNA, the CDR3 is TGTGCCAGCAGCCAAGTACTAGCGGGAGCAGGAAATGAGCAGTTCTTC. Translation: CASSQVLAGAGNEQFF.

There are a few counts of this clonotype. This rearrangement joins TRBV11-1 to TRBJ1-6, with 8 bases matching TRBD1. The CDR3 is 15 amino acids. Trimming removed 5 bases from V and 6 bases from J; junction bases left unmatched: 6. Looked up from germline, CDR1 is SGHAT and CDR2 is FQDESV (reference sequence). The CDR3 DNA sequence: TGTGCCAGCAGCCTACGACAGGGGCGTAATTCACCCCTCCACTTT. The encoded protein is CASSLRQGRNSPLHF.